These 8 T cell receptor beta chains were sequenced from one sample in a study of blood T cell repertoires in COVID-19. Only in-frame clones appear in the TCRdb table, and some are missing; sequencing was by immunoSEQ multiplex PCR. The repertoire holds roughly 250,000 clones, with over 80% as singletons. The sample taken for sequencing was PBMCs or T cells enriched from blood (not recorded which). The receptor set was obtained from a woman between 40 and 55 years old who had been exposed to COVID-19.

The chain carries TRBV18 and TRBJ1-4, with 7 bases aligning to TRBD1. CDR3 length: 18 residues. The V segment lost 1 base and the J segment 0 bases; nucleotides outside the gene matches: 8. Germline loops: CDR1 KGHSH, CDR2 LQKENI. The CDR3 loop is CASSPLLGGGATNEKLFF. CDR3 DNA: TGTGCCAGCTCACCACTCCTAGGAGGGGGCGCAACTAATGAAAAACTGTTTTTT.

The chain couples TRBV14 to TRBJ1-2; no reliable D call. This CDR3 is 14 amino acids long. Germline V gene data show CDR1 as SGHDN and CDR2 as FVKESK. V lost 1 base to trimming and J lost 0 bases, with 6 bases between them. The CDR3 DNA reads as TGTGCCAGCAGCCAAGGACACCCTAACTATGGCTACACCTTC. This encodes CASSQGHPNYGYTF.

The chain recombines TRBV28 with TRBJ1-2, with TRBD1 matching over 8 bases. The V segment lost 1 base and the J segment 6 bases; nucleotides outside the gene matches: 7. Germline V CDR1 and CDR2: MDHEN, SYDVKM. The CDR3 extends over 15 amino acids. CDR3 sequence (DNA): TGTGCCAGCAGTTTATTTTACAGGGGGAACGATGGCTACACCTTC. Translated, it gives CASSLFYRGNDGYTF.

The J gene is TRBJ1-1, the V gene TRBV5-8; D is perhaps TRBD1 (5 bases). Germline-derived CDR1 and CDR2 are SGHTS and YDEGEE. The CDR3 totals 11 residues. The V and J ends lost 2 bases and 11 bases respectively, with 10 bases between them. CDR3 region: CASSFGRQAFF. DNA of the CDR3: TGTGCCAGCAGCTTCGGTCGACAGGCTTTCTTT.

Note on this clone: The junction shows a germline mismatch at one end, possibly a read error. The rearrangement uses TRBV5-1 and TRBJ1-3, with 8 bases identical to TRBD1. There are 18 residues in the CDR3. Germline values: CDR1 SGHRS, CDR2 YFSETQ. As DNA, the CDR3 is TGTGCCAGCAGCTTGGCCCCGCGGACAGGGAGCTCTGGAAACACCATATATTTT. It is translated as CASSLAPRTGSSGNTIYF.

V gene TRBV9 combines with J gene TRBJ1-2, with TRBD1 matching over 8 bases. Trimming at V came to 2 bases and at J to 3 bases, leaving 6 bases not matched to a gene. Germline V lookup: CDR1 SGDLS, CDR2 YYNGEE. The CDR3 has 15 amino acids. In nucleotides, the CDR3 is TGTGCCAGCAGCGTTGTTGACAGGGGCCACTATGGCTACACCTTC. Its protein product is CASSVVDRGHYGYTF.

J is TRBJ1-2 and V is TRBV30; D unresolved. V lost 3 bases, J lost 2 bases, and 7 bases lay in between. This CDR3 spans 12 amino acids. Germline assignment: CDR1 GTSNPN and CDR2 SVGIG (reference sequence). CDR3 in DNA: TGTGCCTGGAGGGAGGACAACTATGGCTACACCTTC. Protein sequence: CAWREDNYGYTF.

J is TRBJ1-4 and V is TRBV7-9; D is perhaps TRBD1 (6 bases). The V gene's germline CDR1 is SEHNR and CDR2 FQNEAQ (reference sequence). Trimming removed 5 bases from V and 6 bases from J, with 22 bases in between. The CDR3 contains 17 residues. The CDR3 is CASSPPRRTALDEKLFF. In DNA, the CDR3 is TGTGCCAGCAGCCCGCCGCGAAGGACAGCCCTTGATGAAAAACTGTTTTTT.